The clone carrying this T cell receptor beta chain was seen a handful of times. Its antigen is still unknown. This sample was included in a study of shared clonotypes between healthy human individuals. Division of CD4+ cells produced a CD45RA+ naive subset and a CD45RA-negative memory subset. Assay: immunoSEQ multiplex PCR; the TCRdb copy retains only in-frame clones and omits some. This table has roughly 2,500,000 clones, over 85% appearing once. Points from the study as a whole: Non-shared clonotypes were found to have lower generation probabilities than the clonotypes that were shared by all four of the sorted-subset donors.

The germline gives CDR1 SGDLS, CDR2 YYNGEE. V was clipped by 4 bases and J by 7 bases, with 12 bases between them. This CDR3 contains 13 residues. This clonotype originated in a man younger than 30 in good health. Some clones in this sample may be carry-over from other donors' samples. Sequenced: naive CD4+ T cells from PBMCs. Specified subset: CD45RA+ positively selected. The chain uses TRBV9 and TRBJ1-5; D is undetermined. This CDR3 reads CASSSYGAQPQHF. In nucleotides, the CDR3 is TGTGCCAGCAGCAGTTATGGAGCGCAGCCCCAGCATTTT.